A single sample is the source of the 24 T cell receptor beta chains below, sequenced in a study of identifying expanded T cells in peripheral blood. Here immunoSEQ multiplex PCR was the method, and the copy in TCRdb shows in-frame clones only, minus some. The sample includes about 100,000 clones, 80% to 90% of them seen just once. The sample was blood. Receptor source: a person aged 18 to 70 in good health.

The chain combines TRBV7-7 with TRBJ2-6; D is uncertain. The CDR3 has 15 residues. V was cut by 5 bases and J by 0 bases, with 8 bases left in between. Germline lookup yields CDR1 SSHAT and CDR2 FNYEAQ (reference sequence). The DNA for the CDR3 is TGTGCCAGCAGCCCTGTTGGCTCTGGGGCCAACGTCCTGACTTTC. Protein: CASSPVGSGANVLTF.

V and J are TRBV12-5 and TRBJ2-3, with TRBD2 matching over 16 bases. V trimming: 7 bases; J trimming: 4 bases; junction bases outside the gene matches: 8. The CDR3 extends over 17 amino acids. Germline V gives CDR1 LGHNT, CDR2 FRNRAP. CDR3 protein: CASAPGLAGGPPDTQYF. CDR3 nucleotides: TGTGCTAGTGCCCCGGGACTAGCGGGAGGGCCCCCAGATACGCAGTATTTT.

The V gene is TRBV18, the J gene TRBJ2-3; D is perhaps TRBD2 (5 bases). Germline V gene lookup returns CDR1 KGHSH and CDR2 LQKENI. Trimming cost V 4 bases and J 0 bases, with 5 bases left between them. CDR3 length: 13 amino acids. This chain's CDR3 is CASSRTSTDTQYF. The CDR3, as DNA: TGTGCCAGCTCACGGACTAGCACAGATACGCAGTATTTT. Looking up the rest from reference TRBV18 and TRBJ2-3 gives the full variable domain: NAGVMQNPRHLVRRRGQEARLRCSPMKGHSHVYWYRQLPEEGLKFMVYLQKENIIDESGMPKERFSAEFPKEGPSILRIQQVVRGDSAAYFCASSRTSTDTQYFGPGTRLTVL.

J is TRBJ2-1 and V is TRBV25-1; the D gene is possibly TRBD2 (6 bases). Trimming stripped 8 bases from V and 4 bases from J, with 18 bases between. This CDR3 has 15 residues. CDR1 and CDR2 (germline): MGHDK, SYGVNS. The CDR3 DNA is TGTGCCAGCTCACGGGCGGGATTATCTTACAATGAGCAGTTCTTC. Translation: CASSRAGLSYNEQFF.

The genes are TRBV6-1 and TRBJ2-6; D might be TRBD1 (6 bases). Trimming left V 10 bases short and J 3 bases short, with 16 bases between. The CDR3 contains 15 residues. Germline V CDR1 and CDR2: MNHNS, SASEGT. The CDR3 DNA reads TGTGCCACCGACTACAGGGTTGGTGGGGCCAACGTCCTGACTTTC. It yields the protein CATDYRVGGANVLTF.

The genes are TRBV7-8 and TRBJ2-1; a possible D gene is TRBD2 (5 bases). Trimming removed 0 bases at V and 0 bases at J, with 6 bases between. This CDR3 has 15 amino acids. CDR1 is SGHVS, CDR2 FQNEAQ, per germline. The CDR3 reads CASSLAGSSYNEQFF. CDR3 sequence (DNA): TGTGCCAGCAGCTTAGCGGGGAGCTCCTACAATGAGCAGTTCTTC.

V and J are TRBV2 and TRBJ2-6; the D is unclear. CDR1 is SNHLY, CDR2 FYNNEI, per germline. V was cut by 5 bases and J by 2 bases, with 13 bases left in between. This CDR3 is 16 amino acids long. The CDR3 spells CASSPHSEPGANVLTF. DNA for the CDR3: TGTGCCAGCAGTCCGCACTCGGAACCTGGGGCCAACGTCCTGACTTTC.

This clone was recorded a few times. The gene calls are TRBV7-9 and TRBJ1-1; D ambiguous. Germline CDR1 SEHNR, CDR2 FQNEAQ (reference sequence). The ends were cut back, 1 base at V and 4 bases at J, with 1 base in the middle. The CDR3 extends over 11 amino acids. CDR3 amino acids: CASSLVTEAFF. Written as DNA, the CDR3 is TGTGCCAGCAGCTTAGTCACTGAAGCTTTCTTT.

The DNA of the CDR3 is TGTGCCAGAGCCTACCTAGGGGAGGGCAATCAGCCCCAGCATTTT. Amino acids: CARAYLGEGNQPQHF. This sequence joins TRBV6-1 and TRBJ1-5; a weak D match, TRBD1 (5 bases). CDR3 length equals 15 residues. Per germline, CDR1 MNHNS and CDR2 SASEGT. Trimming removed 9 bases from V and 2 bases from J, with 17 bases in between.

The chain links TRBV13 to TRBJ1-4, with no clear D. V lost 3 bases and J lost 5, with 7 bases in between. The CDR3 sequence is 13 residues long. CDR1 PRHDT and CDR2 FYEKMQ come from the germline V gene (reference sequence). The CDR3 sequence is CASSLGENEKLFF. The CDR3 DNA is TGTGCCAGCAGCTTGGGAGAAAATGAAAAACTGTTTTTT. Full variable domain (missing parts from reference TRBV13 and TRBJ1-4): AAGVIQSPRHLIKEKRETATLKCYPIPRHDTVYWYQQGPGQDPQFLISFYEKMQSDKGSIPDRFSAQQFSDYHSELNMSSLELGDSALYFCASSLGENEKLFFGSGTQLSVL.

This rearrangement joins TRBV29-1 to TRBJ2-2; the D gene is possibly TRBD1 (6 bases). The CDR3 runs 14 residues. The V gene lost 8 bases and the J gene lost 0 bases, with 13 bases spanning the gap. Germline-derived CDR1 and CDR2 are SQVTM and ANQGSEA. DNA of the CDR3: TGCAGCTCGTCAGGGGCCACGAACACCGGGGAGCTGTTTTTT. The encoded protein is CSSSGATNTGELFF.

The gene calls are TRBV7-8 and TRBJ1-5; 12 bases fit TRBD1. V dropped 2 bases and J dropped 3; count of bases not matched to a gene: 8. The CDR3 consists of 18 residues. Germline V gene sequence: CDR1 SGHVS, CDR2 FQNEAQ. The CDR3 loop reads CASSLWDRGLSTNQPQHF. The DNA of the CDR3 is TGTGCCAGCAGCTTATGGGACAGGGGGCTCAGTACCAATCAGCCCCAGCATTTT. The full variable domain, rest sourced from reference TRBV7-8 and TRBJ1-5, is GAGVSQSPRYKVAKRGQDVALRCDPISGHVSLFWYQQALGQGPEFLTYFQNEAQLDKSGLPSDRFFAERPEGSVSTLKIQRTQQEDSAVYLCASSLWDRGLSTNQPQHFGDGTRLSIL.

This clone is classed as medium-sized (0.01 to 0.1%). The V gene is TRBV7-8, the J gene TRBJ1-5; D gene uncertain. The CDR3 loop spans 17 amino acids. The V gene lost 2 bases and the J gene lost 0 bases, with 14 bases spanning the gap. Germline-derived CDR1 and CDR2 are SGHVS and FQNEAQ. The CDR3 DNA reads as TGTGCCAGCAGCTTACGTGAGCAGGCATATAGCAATCAGCCCCAGCATTTT. This encodes CASSLREQAYSNQPQHF. The whole variable domain, remainder taken from reference TRBV7-8 and TRBJ1-5, is GAGVSQSPRYKVAKRGQDVALRCDPISGHVSLFWYQQALGQGPEFLTYFQNEAQLDKSGLPSDRFFAERPEGSVSTLKIQRTQQEDSAVYLCASSLREQAYSNQPQHFGDGTRLSIL.

The chain employs TRBV5-4 and TRBJ2-7, with D unresolved. The CDR3 is made up of 12 amino acids. CDR1 is SGHNT, CDR2 YYREEE, per germline (reference sequence). The V end was cut by 4 bases, the J end by 2 bases, with 7 bases between. CDR3: CASSKKPYEQYF. CDR3 nucleotide sequence: TGTGCCAGCAGCAAGAAACCCTACGAGCAGTACTTC.

The V and J genes are TRBV6-5 and TRBJ1-6; TRBD1 aligns across 8 bases. J lost 10 bases, V lost 2 bases, and 7 bases had no gene match. Per germline, CDR1 MNHEY and CDR2 SVGAGI. CDR3 length: 15 amino acids. DNA for the CDR3: TGTGCCAGCAGTTACAGGCAGGGGGCTAAATCACCCCTCCACTTT. Translation: CASSYRQGAKSPLHF.

This clone was found once. CDR3 sequence (DNA): TGTGCCAGCAGTTACTCGATGGGTAGCAATCAGCCCCAGCATTTT. Amino acid sequence: CASSYSMGSNQPQHF. The chain is built from TRBV6-5 and TRBJ1-5; no reliable D call. This CDR3 comprises 15 residues. CDR1 is MNHEY, CDR2 SVGAGI, per germline. The V end was cut by 0 bases, the J end by 0 bases, with 6 bases between.

The chain is built from TRBV5-1 and TRBJ2-1; 8 bases are a match to TRBD2. V gave up 4 bases and J gave up 1 base; unmatched junction bases: 10. This CDR3 has 17 amino acids. Germline V gene data show CDR1 as SGHRS and CDR2 as YFSETQ. CDR3 residues: CASSPPGGGRSYNEQFF. In DNA form, the CDR3 reads TGCGCCAGCAGCCCCCCCGGGGGGGGGAGGTCCTACAATGAGCAGTTCTTC.

Only one count was recorded for this clone. This chain uses TRBV11-3 with TRBJ1-1; 7 nucleotides line up with TRBD1. The CDR3 runs to 14 residues. Germline lookup yields CDR1 SGHNT and CDR2 YENEEA. J gave up 4 bases and V 2 bases, and 4 bases lay outside the gene matches. Here the CDR3 reads CASSLTGVGTEAFF. DNA for the CDR3: TGTGCCAGCAGCTTAACAGGGGTTGGCACTGAAGCTTTCTTT. Filled out from reference TRBV11-3 and TRBJ1-1, the complete variable domain reads EAGVVQSPRYKIIEKKQPVAFWCNPISGHNTLYWYLQNLGQGPELLIRYENEEAVDDSQLPKDRFSAERLKGVDSTLKIQPAELGDSAVYLCASSLTGVGTEAFFGQGTRLTVV.

The V gene is TRBV5-6, the J gene TRBJ1-1; the D gene is possibly TRBD1 (5 bases). Germline V gene sequence: CDR1 SGHDT, CDR2 YYEEEE. CDR3 size: 17 residues. V was clipped by 4 bases and J by 0 bases, with 19 bases between them. The CDR3 coding sequence is TGTGCCAGCAGCCCCAATGGGAGGGGTTTCGTGAACACTGAAGCTTTCTTT. Translated: CASSPNGRGFVNTEAFF.

V usage is TRBV30 and J usage is TRBJ2-5, with D hard to call. The CDR3 sequence is 16 residues long. Germline-derived CDR1 and CDR2 are GTSNPN and SVGIG (reference sequence). The germline V and J ends were trimmed by 1 base and 3 bases, with 18 bases remaining between them. The CDR3 bases are TGTGCCTGGAGTGCCTATACTGGTTCAACTAAAGAGACCCAGTACTTC. Protein product: CAWSAYTGSTKETQYF.

The rearrangement links TRBV18 to TRBJ2-7; TRBD1 is a possible D gene (6 bases). Per germline, CDR1 KGHSH and CDR2 LQKENI. The length of the CDR3 is 13 residues. V gave up 5 bases and J gave up 5 bases, with 13 bases separating them. CDR3 residues: CASSGVTGNEQYF. The CDR3 DNA follows: TGTGCCAGCTCAGGGGTAACAGGGAACGAGCAGTACTTC. Based on the CDR3 plus reference TRBV18 and TRBJ2-7, the full variable domain is NAGVMQNPRHLVRRRGQEARLRCSPMKGHSHVYWYRQLPEEGLKFMVYLQKENIIDESGMPKERFSAEFPKEGPSILRIQQVVRGDSAAYFCASSGVTGNEQYFGPGTRLTVT.

The rearrangement links TRBV9 to TRBJ1-1, with D possibly being TRBD1 (6 bases). V gave up 3 bases and J gave up 5 bases, with 11 bases separating them. The CDR3 consists of 13 residues. Germline values: CDR1 SGDLS, CDR2 YYNGEE. The chain's CDR3 is CASSGGGRTEAFF. For the CDR3, the DNA is TGTGCCAGCAGCGGAGGGGGGAGAACTGAAGCTTTCTTT.

In its sample, this clone was seen once. This chain joins TRBV5-1 and TRBJ2-7; D might be TRBD1 (5 bases). CDR3 size: 12 residues. V was cut by 5 bases and J by 2 bases, with 8 bases left in between. In germline, CDR1 is SGHRS, CDR2 YFSETQ. The CDR3, as DNA: TGCGCCAGCAGAGAACAGGCCTACGAGCAGTACTTC. Translation gives CASREQAYEQYF. The entire variable domain, with the rest obtained from reference TRBV5-1 and TRBJ2-7, is as follows: KAGVTQTPRYLIKTRGQQVTLSCSPISGHRSVSWYQQTPGQGLQFLFEYFSETQRNKGNFPGRFSGRQFSNSRSEMNVSTLELGDSALYLCASREQAYEQYFGPGTRLTVT.

The chain has TRBV12-5 and TRBJ1-3; D is ambiguous. CDR3 length equals 13 residues. CDR1 is LGHNT and CDR2 is FRNRAP in the germline V gene. V was shortened by 11 bases and J by 1 base, with 12 bases between the two germline ends. The chain's CDR3 is CADERRSGNTIYF. CDR3 DNA: TGTGCTGACGAACGGAGATCTGGAAACACCATATATTTT.